These 26 T cell receptor beta chains came from one sample sequenced in a study of memory CD8 T cells in hepatitis C reinfection. Profiling relied on immunoSEQ multiplex PCR, and the TCRdb table lists in-frame clones only, not all of them. The sample lists about 50,000 clones, roughly nine tenths seen once, with 0.9% to 1.1% in the top ten. Time point: pre-reinfection, 55 to 20 weeks before reinfection detection. No in vitro expansion preceded TCR sequencing of the sorted cells. Sequencing was performed on naive CD8+ T cells sorted from blood. The receptors stem from a man between 18 and 35 years old with hepatitis C virus infection.

Regarding this clone: Other DNA sequences from this sample encode an identical CDR3 as well. The chain couples TRBV6-1 to TRBJ2-2, with D possibly being TRBD2 (5 bases). Germline V gene lookup returns CDR1 MNHNS and CDR2 SASEGT. With 8 bases removed from V and 4 bases from J, the gap between germline ends came to 14 bases. CDR3 size: 14 residues. The CDR3 here is CASYEWTLTGELFF. The CDR3 DNA reads TGTGCCAGCTATGAATGGACTCTCACCGGGGAGCTGTTTTTT.

CDR3 bases: TGTGCCTGGAGTACGGGAGGTACCCAAGAGACCCAGTACTTC. Its protein product is CAWSTGGTQETQYF. This chain uses TRBV30 with TRBJ2-5, with TRBD2 identical over 7 bases. This CDR3 spans 14 amino acids. CDR1 and CDR2 from the germline V gene are GTSNPN and SVGIG (reference sequence). J gave up 1 base and V 2 bases, and 4 bases lay outside the gene matches. The entire variable domain, with the rest obtained from reference TRBV30 and TRBJ2-5, is as follows: SQTIHQWPATLVQPVGSPLSLECTVEGTSNPNLYWYRQAAGRGLQLLFYSVGIGQISSEVPQNLSASRPQDRQFILSSKKLLLSDSGFYLCAWSTGGTQETQYFGPGTRLLVL.

The chain links TRBV19 to TRBJ1-2, with 10 bases identical to TRBD1. The CDR3 has 17 amino acids. J lost 4 bases, V lost 4 bases, and 12 bases had no gene match. CDR1 is LNHDA, CDR2 SQIVND, per germline (reference sequence). The CDR3 DNA reads TGTGCCAGTAGTACCAGACAGGGGGCGATTCCTCGCTATGGCTACACCTTC. It encodes CASSTRQGAIPRYGYTF.

This chain connects TRBV6-6 to TRBJ2-3; TRBD2 matches at 11 bases. The J segment lost 2 bases and the V segment lost 6 bases, leaving 7 bases of the junction unmatched. Germline-derived CDR1 and CDR2 are MNHNY and SVGAGI (reference sequence). The CDR3 sequence is 16 residues long. CDR3 sequence (DNA): TGTGCCAGCAGGCGTACGGGACTAGCGGTCACAGATACGCAGTATTTT. Encoded protein: CASRRTGLAVTDTQYF.

As regards this clone: Other nucleotide sequences in the sample specify the same CDR3. The rearrangement links TRBV7-8 to TRBJ2-6; weak D call: TRBD2 (5 bases). The CDR3 is made up of 15 amino acids. In germline, CDR1 is SGHVS, CDR2 FQNEAQ. Trimming removed 5 bases from V and 1 base from J, with 9 bases in between. The CDR3 DNA is TGTGCCAGCAGCCCCGGGGTGTCTGGGGCCAACGTCCTGACTTTC. This sequence encodes CASSPGVSGANVLTF.

The chain recombines TRBV29-1 with TRBJ1-2; D might be TRBD1 (5 bases). CDR3 length: 13 residues. V was pared by 0 bases and J by 2 bases, with 7 bases between. From germline, CDR1 is SQVTM and CDR2 ANQGSEA. In DNA, the CDR3 is TGCAGCGTTGAAGATGGGGCCAACTATGGCTACACCTTC. Translating it yields CSVEDGANYGYTF.

The rearrangement uses TRBV15 and TRBJ2-1, with D maybe TRBD2 (6 bases). The V and J ends lost 0 bases and 5 bases respectively, with 14 bases between them. CDR1 and CDR2 from the germline V gene are LNHNV and YYDKDF (reference sequence). This CDR3 is built from 16 residues. CDR3 bases: TGTGCCACCAGCAGAGAGGGACTTTTTCCCCACAATGAGCAGTTCTTC. Translating gives CATSREGLFPHNEQFF.

The chain recombines TRBV19 with TRBJ2-3; D remains unclear. V was clipped by 6 bases and J by 4 bases, with 8 bases between them. Germline V CDR1 and CDR2: LNHDA, SQIVND (reference sequence). This CDR3 is built from 12 residues. CDR3 amino acids: CASSLSADTQYF. CDR3 bases: TGTGCCAGTAGCCTGTCGGCAGATACGCAGTATTTT.

The chain uses TRBV2 and TRBJ2-1; TRBD2 aligns across 9 bases. Trimming at V came to 6 bases and at J to 3 bases, leaving 15 bases not matched to a gene. CDR1 SNHLY and CDR2 FYNNEI come from the germline V gene. The CDR3 is 18 residues long. The CDR3 region is CASSAKGTLAGNYNEQFF. CDR3 DNA sequence: TGTGCCAGCAGCGCCAAGGGTACCCTAGCGGGAAACTACAATGAGCAGTTCTTC.

J is TRBJ2-5 and V is TRBV7-8; tentatively, D is TRBD1 (5 bases). Germline CDR1 and CDR2: SGHVS and FQNEAQ. The CDR3 spans 14 residues. Trimming removed 1 base from V and 4 bases from J, with 10 bases in between. The CDR3 bases are TGTGCCAGCAGCTTAGGGGGCGCCCTAGAGACCCAGTACTTC. The encoded protein is CASSLGGALETQYF.

This clone was picked up one time. This chain uses TRBV5-4 with TRBJ2-2; D perhaps matches TRBD2 (6 bases). The CDR3 has 15 residues. Germline CDR1 SGHNT, CDR2 YYREEE (reference sequence). Between the trimmed V and J ends, which lost 2 bases and 1 base, there was a span of 9 bases. In DNA, the CDR3 is TGTGCCAGCAGCTTTGCGGGGTTGAACACCGGGGAGCTGTTTTTT. Translating it yields CASSFAGLNTGELFF.

The chain combines TRBV2 with TRBJ2-5, with D possibly matching TRBD1 (6 bases). The germline V gene has CDR1 SNHLY and CDR2 FYNNEI. Trimming cost V 3 bases and J 11 bases, with 10 bases left between them. This CDR3 comprises 11 residues. The chain's CDR3 is CASSDEGEQYF. In nucleotides, the CDR3 is TGTGCCAGCAGTGATGAGGGGGAGCAGTACTTC.

The chain's CDR3 is CATSRDPSGGHPTDTQYF. The CDR3 region has the DNA TGTGCCACCAGCAGAGATCCTAGCGGGGGCCACCCCACAGATACGCAGTATTTT. The chain joins TRBV15 to TRBJ2-3; 10 bases are a match to TRBD2. From germline, CDR1 is LNHNV and CDR2 YYDKDF (reference sequence). The CDR3 runs to 18 residues. The V gene end was trimmed by 0 bases and the J gene end by 2 bases; junction bases not matched to a gene: 8.

Points on this clone: The sample holds other DNA sequences that translate to the same CDR3. The V and J genes are TRBV28 and TRBJ2-7; 7 nucleotides line up with TRBD1. The CDR3 runs to 15 residues. V shed 4 bases and J 3 bases; nucleotides not matched to a gene: 9. Germline V gene lookup returns CDR1 MDHEN and CDR2 SYDVKM. The DNA of the CDR3 is TGTGCCAGCAGTTACCGGGACAGAGGTATCTACGAGCAGTACTTC. Protein: CASSYRDRGIYEQYF.

This chain uses TRBV5-4 with TRBJ2-7, with 7 positions matching TRBD2. Germline loops: CDR1 SGHNT, CDR2 YYREEE (reference sequence). With V trimmed by 2 bases and J by 5 bases, 7 bases remained unmatched. This CDR3 has 14 residues. CDR3 DNA sequence: TGTGCCAGCAGCTTAGGCGGGGGAACTCACGAGCAGTACGTC. It specifies CASSLGGGTHEQYV.

This sequence joins TRBV6-5 and TRBJ2-1, with 7 bases identical to TRBD2. With V trimmed by 0 bases and J by 9 bases, 8 bases remained unmatched. Germline loops: CDR1 MNHEY, CDR2 SVGAGI. The CDR3 spans 15 residues. CDR3 loop: CASSYSGRGSGEQFF. The CDR3 DNA follows: TGTGCCAGCAGTTACTCGGGGAGGGGCAGCGGTGAGCAGTTCTTC.

The chain links TRBV6-5 to TRBJ2-5; TRBD2 is a possible D gene (7 bases). In germline, CDR1 is MNHEY, CDR2 SVGAGI. Trimming took off 1 base at V and 10 bases at J, with 19 bases between the two ends. CDR3 length: 15 amino acids. The CDR3 DNA follows: TGTGCCAGCAGTTACTTGTCGGGAGGACCCAGGGGCCAGTACTTC. Translating it yields CASSYLSGGPRGQYF.

This chain joins TRBV6-5 and TRBJ1-1; D not resolved. Trimming removed 0 bases from V and 5 bases from J, with 16 bases in between. Germline loops: CDR1 MNHEY, CDR2 SVGAGI. The CDR3 has 16 residues. Here the CDR3 reads CASSYSVISRETEAFF. As DNA, the CDR3 is TGTGCCAGCAGTTACTCGGTCATCTCTAGGGAGACTGAAGCTTTCTTT.

The V gene is TRBV5-4, the J gene TRBJ2-1, with 9 positions matching TRBD1. The length of the CDR3 is 13 residues. The V and J ends lost 5 bases and 9 bases, in that order; junction bases with no gene match: 6. The V gene's germline CDR1 is SGHNT and CDR2 YYREEE (reference sequence). The CDR3 loop reads CASSFDRGGEQFF. The CDR3 DNA follows: TGTGCCAGCAGTTTTGACAGGGGGGGTGAGCAGTTCTTC.

The gene calls are TRBV28 and TRBJ2-7; D unclear. Germline V lookup: CDR1 MDHEN, CDR2 SYDVKM. Between the trimmed V and J ends, which lost 7 bases and 6 bases, there was a span of 19 bases. The CDR3 is 14 amino acids. The chain's CDR3 is CASTFDTEDGEQYF. The CDR3 DNA reads TGTGCCAGCACCTTCGACACCGAAGACGGCGAGCAGTACTTC.

The chain couples TRBV6-6 to TRBJ2-1; 9 bases are a match to TRBD2. The CDR3 loop spans 16 amino acids. Germline V gene data show CDR1 as MNHNY and CDR2 as SVGAGI (reference sequence). V gave up 0 bases and J gave up 9 bases; unmatched junction bases: 9. The CDR3 nucleotides are TGTGCCAGCAGTTACTCGTTAGCGGGAGAGGAGGCTGAGCAGTTCTTC. This sequence encodes CASSYSLAGEEAEQFF.

J is TRBJ1-2 and V is TRBV10-3, with unresolved D. Germline lookup yields CDR1 ENHRY and CDR2 SYGVKD. This CDR3 is 12 amino acids long. V was shortened by 3 bases and J by 7 bases, with 9 bases between the two germline ends. The CDR3 loop reads CAISDPPGGYTF. The DNA of the CDR3 is TGTGCCATCAGTGACCCCCCAGGTGGCTACACCTTC.

The rearrangement links TRBV10-2 to TRBJ2-7, with a possible D match to TRBD1 (6 bases). The CDR3 covers 14 residues. V was pared by 4 bases and J by 3 bases, with 13 bases between. The germline gives CDR1 WSHSY, CDR2 SAAADI. CDR3: CASSVTGSYYEQYV. CDR3 nucleotides: TGCGCCAGCAGTGTCACAGGGTCTTACTACGAGCAGTACGTC.

This clone was observed a single time. The chain is built from TRBV19 and TRBJ1-5; TRBD1 might be the D (6 bases). Germline CDR1 LNHDA, CDR2 SQIVND (reference sequence). V was shortened by 5 bases and J by 0 bases, with 11 bases between the two germline ends. The CDR3 length is 15 residues. CDR3 amino acids: CASSQGTYSNQPQHF. The CDR3 DNA sequence: TGTGCCAGTAGTCAGGGGACGTATAGCAATCAGCCCCAGCATTTT.

The chain employs TRBV5-1 and TRBJ2-3, with 9 positions matching TRBD2. J lost 2 bases, V lost 4 bases, and 8 bases had no gene match. The CDR3 has 16 residues. CDR1 SGHRS and CDR2 YFSETQ come from the germline V gene. This CDR3 reads CASSLASGVFTDTQYF. The CDR3 DNA follows: TGCGCCAGCAGCCTTGCTAGCGGGGTATTCACAGATACGCAGTATTTT.

The chain recombines TRBV27 with TRBJ2-7, with D possibly being TRBD1 (5 bases). V lost 5 bases and J 6 bases, leaving 14 bases between the germline ends. The length of the CDR3 is 13 residues. Germline values: CDR1 MNHEY, CDR2 SMNVEV (reference sequence). The CDR3, as DNA: TGTGCCAGCAGTCTCTCAGACAGATCCGAGCAGTACTTC. Encoded protein: CASSLSDRSEQYF.